The sequence of this T cell receptor beta chain was determined in a study of T cells after somatic rescue of genetic block. The protocol was immunoSEQ multiplex PCR, while the TCRdb copy is restricted to in-frame clones and leaves out a portion. Of roughly 13,000 clones listed, about 69% were seen once; the top ten hold under 25%. CDR1 SGHRS and CDR2 YFSETQ come from the germline V gene. The length of the CDR3 is 16 residues. The trim removed 5 bases at V and 1 base at J, leaving 9 bases unmatched. This chain links TRBV5-1 with TRBJ1-1, with TRBD1 matching over 9 bases. The clonotype originates from a boy aged 5-17 years. Sequenced input: peripheral blood mononuclear cells (PBMCs). For the CDR3, the DNA is TGCGCCAGCAGTTTTCAGAGACAGGGGGGGAACACTGAAGCTTTCTTT. It yields the protein CASSFQRQGGNTEAFF.